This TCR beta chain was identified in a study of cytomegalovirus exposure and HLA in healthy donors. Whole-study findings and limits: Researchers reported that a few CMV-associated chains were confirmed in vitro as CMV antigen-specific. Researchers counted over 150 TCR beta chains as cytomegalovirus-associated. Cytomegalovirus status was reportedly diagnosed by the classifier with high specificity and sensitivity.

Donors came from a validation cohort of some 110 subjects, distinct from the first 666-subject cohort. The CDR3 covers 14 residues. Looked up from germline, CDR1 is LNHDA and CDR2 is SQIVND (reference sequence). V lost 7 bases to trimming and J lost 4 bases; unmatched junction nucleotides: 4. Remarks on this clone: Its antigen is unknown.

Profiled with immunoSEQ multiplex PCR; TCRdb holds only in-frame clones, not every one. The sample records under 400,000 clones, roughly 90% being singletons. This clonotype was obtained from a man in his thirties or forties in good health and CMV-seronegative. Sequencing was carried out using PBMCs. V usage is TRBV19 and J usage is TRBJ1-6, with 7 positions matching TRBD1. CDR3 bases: TGTGCCAGTACTACAGGGGCTTATAATTCACCCCTCCACTTT. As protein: CASTTGAYNSPLHF.